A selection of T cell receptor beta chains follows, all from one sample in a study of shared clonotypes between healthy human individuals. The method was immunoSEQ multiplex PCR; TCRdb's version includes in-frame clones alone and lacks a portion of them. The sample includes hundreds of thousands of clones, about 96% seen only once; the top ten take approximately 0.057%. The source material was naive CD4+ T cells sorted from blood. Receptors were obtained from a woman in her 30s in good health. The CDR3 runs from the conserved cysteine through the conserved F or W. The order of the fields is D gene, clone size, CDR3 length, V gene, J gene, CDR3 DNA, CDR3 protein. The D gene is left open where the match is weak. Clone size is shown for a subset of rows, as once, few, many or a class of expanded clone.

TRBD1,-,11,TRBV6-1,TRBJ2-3,TGTGCCAGCAGCGTCGACAGGGCCCAGTATTTT,CASSVDRAQYF
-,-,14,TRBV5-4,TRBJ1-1,TGTGCCAGCAGCTTGAGGTCAGAAGTAACTGAAGCTTTCTTT,CASSLRSEVTEAFF
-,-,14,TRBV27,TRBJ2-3,TGTGCCAGCAGTTTACGACTAGATCTGAGTACGCAGTATTTT,CASSLRLDLSTQYF
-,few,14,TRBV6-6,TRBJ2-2,TGTGCCAGCAGGCCGAGGGAATACACCGGGGAGCTGTTTTTT,CASRPREYTGELFF
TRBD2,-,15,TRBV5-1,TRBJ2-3,TGCGCCAGCAGCCGACTAGCGGACCCACCAGATACGCAGTATTTT,CASSRLADPPDTQYF
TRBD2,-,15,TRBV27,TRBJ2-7,TGTGCCAGCAGTCCCCGGCTAGCGGGAGCCTACGAGCAGTACTTC,CASSPRLAGAYEQYF
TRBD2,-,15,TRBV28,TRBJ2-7,TGTGCCAGCAGTCCCGGGACTAGCGGGTCCTACGAGCAGTACTTC,CASSPGTSGSYEQYF
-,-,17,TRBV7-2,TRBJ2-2,TGTGCCAGCAGCTTAATAGTCGCGGTGCAGAACACCGGGGAGCTGTTTTTT,CASSLIVAVQNTGELFF
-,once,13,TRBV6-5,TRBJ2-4,TGTGCCAGCAGTTCGTTGACAGAAAACATTCAGTACTTC,CASSSLTENIQYF
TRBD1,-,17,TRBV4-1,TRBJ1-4,TGCGCCAGCAGCCGACGGGACAGACTTTCAACTAATGAAAAACTGTTTTTT,CASSRRDRLSTNEKLFF
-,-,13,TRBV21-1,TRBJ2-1,TGTGCCAGCAGCAATCCCCCGCTGTCAGAGCAGTTCTTC,CASSNPPLSEQFF
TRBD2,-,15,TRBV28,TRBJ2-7,TGTGCCAGCAGTACCCTCGGGACTAGCGGGAGGCGCCAGTACTTC,CASSTLGTSGRRQYF
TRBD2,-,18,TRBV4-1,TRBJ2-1,TGCGCCAGCAGCCAAGCTTGGGGAGCGGGAACCTCCTACAATGAGCAGTTCTTC,CASSQAWGAGTSYNEQFF
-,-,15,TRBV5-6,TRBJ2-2,TGTGCCAGCAGCCCCCTAGCATCGAACACCGGGGAGCTGTTTTTT,CASSPLASNTGELFF
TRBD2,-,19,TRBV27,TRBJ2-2,TGTGCCAGCAGTCTTTCTTGGACTAGCGCCCATGCTGGGGCCGGGGAGCTGTTTTTT,CASSLSWTSAHAGAGELFF
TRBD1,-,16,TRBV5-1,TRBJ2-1,TGCGCCAGCAGCTTGTATTCGGGACAGGGGTACAATGAGCAGTTCTTC,CASSLYSGQGYNEQFF
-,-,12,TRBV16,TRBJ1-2,TGTGCCAGCAGCCATACAGTTAATGGCTACACCTTC,CASSHTVNGYTF
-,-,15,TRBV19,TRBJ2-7,TGTGCCAGTAGCAGAATTTTGACTAGTTCCTACGAGCAGTACTTC,CASSRILTSSYEQYF
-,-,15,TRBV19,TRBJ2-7,TGTGCCAGTAGTCCCCTGACGGGGAGCTCCTACGAGCAGTACTTC,CASSPLTGSSYEQYF
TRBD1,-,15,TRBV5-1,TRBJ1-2,TGCGCCAGCAGCCTTCCGACAGGGGGAGATGGTGGCTACACCTTC,CASSLPTGGDGGYTF
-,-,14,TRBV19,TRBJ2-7,TGTGCCAGTAGTAACAGGCGGGGATCCTACGAGCAGTACTTC,CASSNRRGSYEQYF
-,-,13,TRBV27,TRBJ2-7,TGTGCCAGCAGTTTAACGGAGTCCTACGAGCAGTACTTC,CASSLTESYEQYF
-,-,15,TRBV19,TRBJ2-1,TGTGCCTCCACCCGGGGGGCTAGCGGTTACAATGAGCAGTTCTTC,CASTRGASGYNEQFF
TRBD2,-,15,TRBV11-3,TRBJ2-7,TGTGCCAGCAGCTTAGGTCTAGCGGGAGTCTACGAGCAGTACTTC,CASSLGLAGVYEQYF
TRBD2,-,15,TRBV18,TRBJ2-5,TGTGCCAGCTCACCTCTAGCGGGGACCCAAGAGACCCAGTACTTC,CASSPLAGTQETQYF
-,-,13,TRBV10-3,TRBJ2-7,TGTGCCATCAGTGGAACAGTGGTCTACGAGCAGTACTTC,CAISGTVVYEQYF
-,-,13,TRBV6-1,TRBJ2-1,TGTGCCAGCAGCCTTGGGTCCAGCGGGGAGCAGTTCTTC,CASSLGSSGEQFF
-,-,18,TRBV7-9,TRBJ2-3,TGTGCCAGCAGCTTAGACGTTGGGTGGCTAGAAAGCACAGATACGCAGTATTTT,CASSLDVGWLESTDTQYF
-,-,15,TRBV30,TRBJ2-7,TGTGCCTGGACCACTGCGTATGGACGCTCCTACGAGCAGTACTTC,CAWTTAYGRSYEQYF
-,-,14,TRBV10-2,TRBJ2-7,TGCGCCAGCACCCTCCGGGTTCCTCTGGGCGAGCAGTACTTC,CASTLRVPLGEQYF
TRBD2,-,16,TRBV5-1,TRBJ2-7,TGCGCCAGCAGCCGACGGTCTAGCGGGAGTTCCTACGAGCAGTACTTC,CASSRRSSGSSYEQYF
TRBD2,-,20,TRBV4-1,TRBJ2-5,TGCGCCAGCAGCCAAGATCAGGGTCTGCTGGTAGCGGGAGGGAAAGAGACCCAGTACTTC,CASSQDQGLLVAGGKETQYF
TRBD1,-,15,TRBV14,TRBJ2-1,TGTGCCAGCAGCCTAACAGGGGGATCCTACAATGAGCAGTTCTTC,CASSLTGGSYNEQFF
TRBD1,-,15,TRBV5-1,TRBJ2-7,TGCGCCAGCAGCTCCAGGACAGGGGTGTCCTACGAGCAGTACTTC,CASSSRTGVSYEQYF
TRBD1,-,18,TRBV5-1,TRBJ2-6,TGCGCCAGCAGCTCCAGGGGGACACCTAACTCTGGGGCCAACGTCCTGACTTTC,CASSSRGTPNSGANVLTF
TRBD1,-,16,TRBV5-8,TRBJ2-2,TGTGCCAGCAGCCGGGGACAGGTGGTTTTAACCGGGGAGCTGTTTTTT,CASSRGQVVLTGELFF
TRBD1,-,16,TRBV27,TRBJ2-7,TGTGCCAGCAGTCTCGGACAGGTTGCCACTACCTACGAGCAGTACTTC,CASSLGQVATTYEQYF
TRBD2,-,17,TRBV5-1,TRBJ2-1,TGCGCCAGCAGCTTGGTAGGCATAGCGGGAGCGAACAATGAGCAGTTCTTC,CASSLVGIAGANNEQFF